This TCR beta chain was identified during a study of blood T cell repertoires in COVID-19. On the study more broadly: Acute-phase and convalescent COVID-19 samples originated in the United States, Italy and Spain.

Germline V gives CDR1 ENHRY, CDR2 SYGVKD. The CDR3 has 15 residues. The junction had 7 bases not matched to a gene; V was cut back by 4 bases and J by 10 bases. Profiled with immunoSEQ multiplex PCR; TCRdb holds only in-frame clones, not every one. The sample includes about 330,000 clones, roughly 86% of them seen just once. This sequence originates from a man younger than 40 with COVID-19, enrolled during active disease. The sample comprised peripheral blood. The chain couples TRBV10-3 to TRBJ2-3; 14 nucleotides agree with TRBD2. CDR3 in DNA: TGTGCCATCAGTGGGGGACTAGCGGGAGACCTGGCGCAGTATTTT. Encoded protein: CAISGGLAGDLAQYF.